A selection of T cell receptor beta chains follows, all from one sample in a study of blood T cells in healthy people across ages. TCRdb recomputed calls from the 5' RACE reads with MiXCR, one row per CDR3 protein. The table has 1.5 million to 2 million distinct CDR3 sequences, 25% to 30% seen once; the top ten hold 7.7%. The specimen sequenced was blood. The receptor source for this set is a woman aged 30 to 39 in good health. Each CDR3 is given with its conserved first and last residue.

TRBV7-2	TRBJ2-7	CASSFFSGTYYEQYF
TRBV2	TRBJ2-3	CAIQRALGTDTQYF
TRBV29-1	TRBJ2-5	CSVSETAKETQYF
TRBV14	TRBJ2-1	CASSQDRQRSRFF
TRBV12-3/TRBV12-4	TRBJ2-1	CAISLRGRDGNEQFF
TRBV24-1	TRBJ1-2	CATSDPNFYGYTF
TRBV20-1	TRBJ2-7	CSATLAGGPIEQYF
TRBV28	TRBJ2-2	CASRRLGSTGELFF
TRBV5-1	TRBJ2-7	CASSFGRTGVNEQYF
TRBV18	TRBJ1-1	CASSFRQAEAFF
TRBV18	TRBJ2-1	CASSPYPPQLNSNEQFF
TRBV4-1	TRBJ2-4	CASSQPSGSKNIQYF
TRBV20-1	TRBJ2-4	CSAYNSGTGLQYF
TRBV3-1	TRBJ2-1	CASARRGGSYNEQFF
TRBV11-2	TRBJ2-5	CASSSPGLAIQETQYF
TRBV2	TRBJ2-5	CASLEGFGETQYF
TRBV5-1	TRBJ2-5	CASSLTGSAGGMETQYF
TRBV6-2/TRBV6-3	TRBJ2-3	CASTEPRLTDTQYF
TRBV6-2/TRBV6-3	TRBJ1-1	CASIPGTLNTEAFF
TRBV28	TRBJ2-3	CASSLLRGRTDTQYF
TRBV15	TRBJ2-5	CATSRDPQEWETQYF
TRBV4-2	TRBJ2-7	CASSRPTGVPNEQYF
TRBV29-1	TRBJ2-3	CSVSDTQYF
TRBV7-2	TRBJ2-2	CASSLSGGAVLGGELFF
TRBV20-1	TRBJ2-3	CSARGSVGDTQYF
TRBV7-2	TRBJ1-5	CASSLEIRYQPQHF
TRBV21-1	.	CASSKELGLACEQYF
TRBV30	TRBJ2-2	CAWYRRGELFF
TRBV9	TRBJ1-1	CASSGGSTEAFF
TRBV5-1	TRBJ2-1	CASSLGSGVRSYNEQFF
TRBV20-1	TRBJ2-7	CSAMDRLGEQYF
TRBV5-1	TRBJ2-3	CASSLAILSTDTQYF
TRBV28	TRBJ2-2	CASGRDKSSVTGELFF
TRBV6-5	TRBJ2-1	CASSYSLAGGPGEQFF
TRBV6-2/TRBV6-3	TRBJ1-1	CATLSPRAEAFF
TRBV4-1	TRBJ1-5	CASSQGPRGGNQPQHF
TRBV6-2/TRBV6-3	TRBJ2-6	CASSYGHRKSSGTNVLTF
TRBV6-5	TRBJ1-1	CASSQGADTEAFF
TRBV7-3	TRBJ2-1	CASSLGRGSYDEQFF
TRBV5-1	TRBJ2-3	CASSPSFGGPDTQYF
TRBV5-1	TRBJ2-7	CASSARTGAFYEQYF
TRBV5-1	TRBJ2-1	CASSTSRPMGLDEQFF
TRBV15	TRBJ1-4	CATSARREEEKLFF
TRBV3-1	TRBJ2-3	CASSPSGPPQYF
TRBV12-3/TRBV12-4	.	CASSSQGLAPNNEQYF
TRBV6-5	TRBJ1-2	CASNRGWGLDYTF
TRBV9	TRBJ2-7	CASSLRAFPYEQYF
TRBV7-6	TRBJ2-1	CASSLQTANLYNEQFF
TRBV6-2/TRBV6-3	TRBJ2-1	CARSYVQGLLNNEQFF
TRBV29-1	TRBJ2-3	CSGRTSGASTDTQYF
TRBV5-1	TRBJ1-6	CASSLSGQLGNSPLHF
TRBV5-5	TRBJ2-1	CASSLNQGGAYNGQFF
TRBV2	TRBJ2-1	CASSNRSRTGQASYNEQFF